The 9 T cell receptor beta chains presented below share a single source sample, sequenced in a study of CD8+ T cells in alopecia areata. Stated treatment: oral pan-JAK inhibitor, 5-10 mg twice daily. Alopecia areata patients gave lesional scalp punch biopsies and peripheral blood samples. RNA was isolated and reverse transcribed to cDNA, the sequencing template. Using immunoSEQ multiplex PCR, the repertoire was profiled, and TCRdb retains in-frame clones only, with some absent. The sample includes around 5,900 clones, around 62% of them seen just once. Specimen: skin, collected around week 34, from a patient treated with tofacitinib. Every receptor here comes from a human donor with alopecia areata.

The gene calls are TRBV7-8 and TRBJ1-3; D remains unclear. V lost 3 bases and J 0 bases, leaving 18 bases between the germline ends. The CDR3 length is 18 residues. Germline CDR1 reads SGHVS; CDR2 reads FQNEAQ. The CDR3 protein is CASSLTRVWEYSGNTIYF. As DNA, the CDR3 is TGTGCCAGCAGCTTGACCCGCGTCTGGGAATACTCTGGAAACACCATATATTTT.

The V and J genes are TRBV30 and TRBJ2-1, with a possible D match to TRBD2 (6 bases). Trimming removed 0 bases at V and 0 bases at J, with 12 bases between. The CDR3 totals 16 residues. Germline lookup yields CDR1 GTSNPN and CDR2 SVGIG (reference sequence). The CDR3 region has the DNA TGTGCCTGGAGTGTACGAGGACTAAGCTCCTACAATGAGCAGTTCTTC. It codes for CAWSVRGLSSYNEQFF.

This clone is medium-sized (0.01 to 0.1%). This chain connects TRBV7-2 to TRBJ1-4, with 9 bases lining up with TRBD1. CDR3 size: 12 residues. Looked up from germline, CDR1 is SGHTA and CDR2 is FQGNSA. With 4 bases clipped from V and 12 bases from J, the junction kept 3 bases outside the gene matches. The CDR3 is CASSSRTGELFF. The CDR3 DNA sequence: TGTGCCAGCAGCTCCCGGACAGGGGAACTGTTTTTT.

The chain links TRBV5-5 to TRBJ2-2, with TRBD2 matching 10 bases. CDR1 and CDR2 from the germline V gene are SGHKS and YYEKEE (reference sequence). This CDR3 spans 16 amino acids. V gave up 3 bases and J gave up 0 bases; unmatched junction bases: 2. The CDR3 here is CASSSGTSANTGELFF. CDR3 nucleotides: TGTGCCAGCAGCTCGGGGACTAGCGCGAACACCGGGGAGCTGTTTTTT. The entire variable domain, with the rest obtained from reference TRBV5-5 and TRBJ2-2, is as follows: DAGVTQSPTHLIKTRGQQVTLRCSPISGHKSVSWYQQVLGQGPQFIFQYYEKEERGRGNFPDRFSARQFPNYSSELNVNALLLGDSALYLCASSSGTSANTGELFFGEGSRLTVL.

The chain has TRBV5-6 and TRBJ1-3; maybe TRBD1 (6 bases). The V end lost 4 bases, the J end lost 0 bases, and 11 bases lay between the germline ends. The CDR3 covers 15 residues. The germline gives CDR1 SGHDT, CDR2 YYEEEE. The CDR3 DNA sequence: TGTGCCAGCAGCCTACAGGGCACCTCTGGAAACACCATATATTTT. Residues: CASSLQGTSGNTIYF. Complete variable domain (other parts from reference TRBV5-6 and TRBJ1-3): DAGVTQSPTHLIKTRGQQVTLRCSPKSGHDTVSWYQQALGQGPQFIFQYYEEEERQRGNFPDRFSGHQFPNYSSELNVNALLLGDSALYLCASSLQGTSGNTIYFGEGSWLTVV.

The J gene is TRBJ2-2, the V gene TRBV19; 8 nucleotides agree with TRBD1. Germline CDR1 reads LNHDA; CDR2 reads SQIVND (reference sequence). CDR3 length equals 16 residues. Trimming removed 5 bases from V and 4 bases from J; junction bases left unmatched: 9. The CDR3 reads CASSPRTGRGTGELFF. The CDR3 DNA is TGTGCCAGTAGTCCCCGGACAGGGCGGGGCACCGGGGAGCTGTTTTTT.

There are a few counts of this clone. The rearrangement uses TRBV2 and TRBJ2-3, with D perhaps TRBD1 (6 bases). Trimming removed 4 bases from V and 5 bases from J, with 7 bases in between. Per the germline V gene, CDR1 is SNHLY and CDR2 is FYNNEI. The CDR3 is 12 residues long. The DNA of the CDR3 is TGTGCCAGCAGTGGGACAGAAGATACGCAGTATTTT. Protein product: CASSGTEDTQYF.

The chain recombines TRBV10-3 with TRBJ2-1; TRBD1 or TRBD2 may be the D gene (6 bases each). V was shortened by 1 base and J by 2 bases, with 15 bases between the two germline ends. The CDR3 is 17 residues long. The germline gives CDR1 ENHRY, CDR2 SYGVKD. CDR3 coding DNA: TGTGCCATCAGTGAGTTAACAGGGACTCACACCTACAATGAGCAGTTCTTC. It codes for CAISELTGTHTYNEQFF.

The rearrangement links TRBV27 to TRBJ2-2; either TRBD1 or TRBD2 may supply D (5 bases each). This CDR3 has 13 residues. V was pared by 5 bases and J by 7 bases, with 11 bases between. Per the germline V gene, CDR1 is MNHEY and CDR2 is SMNVEV (reference sequence). The CDR3 coding sequence is TGTGCCAGCAGTCAACAGGCGGGCGGGGAGCTGTTTTTT. Translated, it gives CASSQQAGGELFF.